Listed below are T cell receptor beta chains from one sample, sequenced in a study of blood T cell repertoires in COVID-19. TCRdb's copy holds only in-frame clones and misses some; the assay was immunoSEQ multiplex PCR. In the table there are 130,000 to 150,000 clones, roughly 80% of which are singletons. The sequencing input was PBMCs or T cells enriched from blood (not recorded which). These TCRs come from a middle-aged woman who had recovered from COVID-19. Each CDR3 is given without its conserved first and last residue.

J: TRBJ2-3; V: TRBV5-1; CDR3: ASSLAGQDTQY
J: TRBJ2-7; V: TRBV7-8; CDR3: ASSQGTGPPYEQY
J: TRBJ2-5; V: TRBV2; CDR3: ATILAGETQY
J: TRBJ2-2; V: TRBV4-2; CDR3: ASSQMKLAGDAGELF
J: TRBJ2-3; V: TRBV7-2; CDR3: ASSLAVGGLTDTQY
J: TRBJ1-1; V: TRBV6-2/TRBV6-3; CDR3: ASSRPVKGATEAF
J: TRBJ2-7; V: TRBV5-1; CDR3: ASSGGYEQY
J: TRBJ2-5; V: TRBV3-1/TRBV3-2; CDR3: ASSQGPGGGETQY
J: TRBJ2-3; V: TRBV7-8; CDR3: ASSQGQAPDTQY
J: TRBJ2-7; V: TRBV7-6; CDR3: ASSLAFAGLGGEQY
J: TRBJ1-3; V: TRBV7-9; CDR3: ASSFGSSGNTIY
J: TRBJ1-4; V: TRBV10-2; CDR3: ASSTGVEKLF
J: TRBJ2-3; V: TRBV3-1/TRBV3-2; CDR3: ASSQDLTSDTQY
J: TRBJ1-5; V: TRBV18; CDR3: ASSPQRQVNQPQH
J: TRBJ1-1; V: TRBV7-9; CDR3: ASSQDRGQGNTEAF
J: TRBJ1-1; V: TRBV7-9; CDR3: ASSLAGRNTEAF